The rows below give T cell receptor beta chains drawn from one sample of a study of cytomegalovirus exposure and HLA in healthy donors. TCRdb's table, derived via immunoSEQ multiplex PCR, lists solely in-frame clones and lacks some. The table records approximately 170,000 clones, more than 80% of them present only once. Sequenced material: PBMCs. The receptors derive from a male donor in good health and CMV-seronegative. CDR3s include the opening cysteine and the closing phenylalanine or tryptophan. The order of the fields is CDR3 length, J gene, clone size, D gene, V gene, CDR3 protein, CDR3 DNA. A D gene is named only where the DNA matches it firmly. Clone size appears in some rows only: once, few, many, or a class for an expanded clone.

>17|TRBJ2-2|few|TRBD2|TRBV7-6
CASSLLGLAGRAGELFF
TGTGCCAGCAGCCTACTGGGACTAGCGGGACGCGCCGGGGAGCTGTTTTTT
>14|TRBJ2-5|NA|TRBD1|TRBV6-1
CASRAGTVQETQYF
TGTGCCAGCAGGGCCGGGACAGTACAAGAGACCCAGTACTTC
>19|TRBJ2-1|NA|TRBD1|TRBV28
CASSLQGTVDWPPYNEQFF
TGTGCCAGCAGTTTACAAGGGACAGTCGACTGGCCCCCCTACAATGAGCAGTTCTTC
>13|TRBJ2-7|NA|NA|TRBV9
CASSVAPKDRQYF
TGTGCCAGCAGCGTAGCCCCAAAGGACAGGCAGTACTTC
>14|TRBJ1-2|few|TRBD1|TRBV6-5
CASSYRDRNYGYTF
TGTGCCAGCAGTTACAGGGACAGGAACTATGGCTACACCTTC
>14|TRBJ1-2|NA|NA|TRBV15
CATSRDSKNYGYPF
TGTGCCACCAGCAGAGATTCCAAGAACTATGGCTACCCCTTC
>12|TRBJ2-1|NA|TRBD1|TRBV19
CASSIGQGEQFF
TGTGCCAGTAGTATTGGACAGGGTGAGCAGTTCTTC
>18|TRBJ2-1|NA|TRBD2|TRBV11-1
CASSQDRASGSSYNEQFF
TGTGCCAGCAGCCAGGACAGAGCTAGCGGGAGCTCCTACAATGAGCAGTTCTTC
>17|TRBJ2-2|NA|TRBD2|TRBV7-9
CASSSTLGLADIGELFF
TGTGCCAGCAGCTCTACGCTGGGACTAGCGGATATAGGGGAGCTGTTTTTT
>15|TRBJ2-5|NA|TRBD1|TRBV9
CASSLQQGRQETQYF
TGTGCCAGCAGCTTACAACAGGGGCGGCAAGAGACCCAGTACTTC
>13|TRBJ2-7|few|NA|TRBV2
CASSEAPRSEQYF
TGTGCCAGCAGTGAAGCGCCCAGAAGCGAGCAGTACTTC
>14|TRBJ2-2|NA|TRBD1|TRBV29-1
CSVRRDRGTGELFF
TGCAGCGTCCGCCGCGACAGGGGTACCGGGGAGCTGTTTTTT
>15|TRBJ2-5|NA|NA|TRBV7-8
CASSPTSLAQETQYF
TGTGCCAGCAGCCCCACCTCCCTAGCGCAAGAGACCCAGTACTTC
>13|TRBJ2-5|NA|NA|TRBV29-1
CSVDGAYGETQYF
TGCAGCGTTGATGGCGCGTACGGGGAGACCCAGTACTTC
>15|TRBJ2-5|NA|TRBD2|TRBV11-3
CASSPPGGGEETQYF
TGTGCCAGCAGCCCCCCGGGGGGGGGAGAGGAGACCCAGTACTTC
>15|TRBJ2-1|NA|TRBD1|TRBV5-5
CASSVDRVSYNEQFF
TGTGCCAGCAGCGTAGACAGGGTCTCCTACAATGAGCAGTTCTTC
>15|TRBJ2-7|few|TRBD1|TRBV6-5
CASSYSDRELGEQYF
TGTGCCAGCAGTTACTCGGACAGGGAATTGGGTGAGCAGTACTTC